This T cell receptor (beta chain) was recorded in a study of CD8+CD57+ T cells in acquired aplastic anemia. Study context: Sorted CD4+ and CD8+ cells gave a mean 3.2 ug DNA, range roughly 0.2 to 27.4 ug.

The CDR3 is 13 amino acids. Germline V gene sequence: CDR1 SEHNR, CDR2 FQNEAQ (reference sequence). Genomic DNA, the template, was used for profiling of the TCR beta VDJ and CDR3. TCRdb independently ran MiXCR on the reads; one entry per CDR3 protein. The table lists approximately 250,000 distinct CDR3 sequences, around 82% of them singletons. As to this clonotype: What it recognizes is unknown. This CDR3 fails to terminate in the conserved phenylalanine or tryptophan, so it likely reflects a read error.

CD8+CD57+ cell expansion had been shown by flow cytometry in patients chosen for sequencing. Every one of the patients had aplastic anemia (severe, acquired). Patients had undergone no therapy by the time their blood was sampled. Overall study results and limits: Patients and controls were found to share twenty-nine CD8+ CDR3 sequences.

The specimen sequenced was sorted CD4+, CD8+, or CD8+CD57+ T cells (not recorded which) from PBMCs. This TCR was recovered from a human donor with aplastic anemia. V gene TRBV7-9 combines with J gene TRBJ2-7, with 9 nucleotides matching TRBD2. CDR3 DNA: TGTGCCAGCAGCATAGCGGGGGACTACGGGCAGTACTTG. It is translated as CASSIAGDYGQYL.